The following is a TCR beta chain sequence with its context. The data were obtained in a study of blood T cell repertoires in COVID-19. Study-level information: Sites across the United States, Italy and Spain contributed samples from acute and convalescent COVID-19. PBMCs, B-cell-depleted T cells, or T cells provided the cDNA or gDNA that made up the material.

Trimming removed 2 bases from V and 0 bases from J, with 5 bases in between. This CDR3 region has 15 residues. Germline V gene data show CDR1 as MNHEY and CDR2 as SVGEGT. Original data processing: Reference gene primer amplification yielded estimated nucleated cell counts. Profiled with immunoSEQ multiplex PCR; TCRdb holds only in-frame clones, not every one. V, J and clone size are taken as reported in that table, and D and trimming were inferred from the DNA itself. The sample shows around 180,000 clones, 88% of them seen only once. This chain links TRBV6-2 or TRBV6-3 with TRBJ2-6; D remains unclear. The receptor was derived from a man aged 60 to 75 with acute or convalescent COVID-19. The sequenced material came from peripheral blood. CDR3 coding DNA: TGTGCCAGCAGTTACGCAGTCTCTGGGGCCAACGTCCTGACTTTC. Residues: CASSYAVSGANVLTF.